One and the same sample provided the 13 T cell receptor beta chains below, sequenced in a study of beta chain features in type 1 diabetes (dated by TCRdb to the late 2010s). The library was built by means of the immunoSEQ multiplex PCR assay. The High Capacity cDNA Reverse Transcription Kit was used to reverse transcribe all of the isolated RNA, meaning that expressed TCRB transcripts were what got sequenced. TCRdb obtained this table from immuneACCESS and retained in-frame rearrangements with V and J assigned. These tables miss some clones; where compared with another copy, unresolved V genes account for less than half of the shortfall, and the remainder is unexplained. The sample table shows 810,000 or so clones, and roughly 15% are seen once. 0.023% of the sample belongs to the ten largest clones. What was sequenced was naive CD4+ T cells from blood. The cell subset or site label for this specimen denotes: true naive CD4+ T cells. The receptors were sampled from a young woman in good health.

The rearrangement joins TRBV4-3 to TRBJ2-2, with a tentative D call TRBD2 (7 bases). The CDR3 loop spans 16 amino acids. Germline V gene data show CDR1 as LGHNA and CDR2 as YSLEER. Trimming removed 4 bases from V and 5 bases from J, with 17 bases in between. This CDR3 is CASSPRGAGVTGELFF. The CDR3 region has the DNA TGCGCCAGCAGCCCCCGGGGGGCGGGAGTAACCGGGGAGCTGTTTTTT.

This clone was counted a few times. The chain uses TRBV18 and TRBJ2-1; 15 bases fit TRBD2. Germline values: CDR1 KGHSH, CDR2 LQKENI. The CDR3 length is 16 residues. J was trimmed by 7 bases and V by 6 bases; bases with no gene match: 7. The CDR3 protein is CASSPKGLAGGNEQFF. In DNA, the CDR3 is TGTGCCAGCTCCCCCAAGGGACTAGCGGGAGGAAATGAGCAGTTCTTC.

This clone was detected only a few times. The V gene is TRBV6-1, the J gene TRBJ2-7; maybe TRBD1 (6 bases). This CDR3 contains 14 residues. CDR1 is MNHNS, CDR2 SASEGT, per germline. Trimming left V 6 bases short and J 3 bases short, with 15 bases between. The CDR3, as DNA: TGTGCCAGCAGCGCGGTGCAGGGGAACTACGAGCAGTACTTC. It yields the protein CASSAVQGNYEQYF.

With regard to this clone: This sample also contains other DNA sequences that code for the same CDR3. This sequence joins TRBV29-1 and TRBJ2-1; the D is unclear. Trimming shortened V by 4 bases and J by 1 base, and 2 bases separated the two germline ends. The CDR3 contains 11 residues. Germline V gene data show CDR1 as SQVTM and CDR2 as ANQGSEA. The CDR3 nucleotides are TGCAGCGTTGGGTCCTACAATGAGCAGTTCTTC. It specifies CSVGSYNEQFF.

The rearrangement uses TRBV5-1 and TRBJ2-3; D is perhaps TRBD1 (6 bases). V shed 4 bases and J shed 2 bases, with 11 bases lying between them. Germline loops: CDR1 SGHRS, CDR2 YFSETQ. The CDR3 spans 14 residues. The CDR3 sequence is CASSQGTLTDTQYF. DNA of the CDR3: TGCGCCAGCAGCCAGGGGACCCTCACAGATACGCAGTATTTT.

About this clone: The same CDR3 can be traced to other DNA sequences in this sample. The CDR3 nucleotides are TGTGCCAGCAGTTACAGGGTAACAGATACGCAGTATTTT. Amino acids: CASSYRVTDTQYF. This sequence joins TRBV6-5 and TRBJ2-3; no clear D. Germline loops: CDR1 MNHEY, CDR2 SVGAGI. V lost 2 bases and J lost 3, with 6 bases in between. This CDR3 is 13 amino acids long.

The V call is TRBV23-1, the J call TRBJ2-2; D is undetermined. TRBV23-1 is filed as an ORF, its function uncertain. The V and J ends lost 4 bases and 4 bases respectively, with 16 bases between them. The CDR3 runs to 16 residues. The DNA for the CDR3 is TGCGCCAGCAGTCTGCCCACATGGGATTTCACCGGGGAGCTGTTTTTT. Translation: CASSLPTWDFTGELFF.

The J gene is TRBJ2-1, the V gene TRBV5-1; TRBD1 or TRBD2 may be the D gene (5 bases each). The ends were cut back, 4 bases at V and 3 bases at J, with 14 bases in the middle. CDR1 SGHRS and CDR2 YFSETQ come from the germline V gene. The CDR3 is made up of 15 amino acids. The CDR3 sequence is CASSPGTGLYNEQFF. Here the CDR3 DNA reads TGCGCCAGCAGCCCAGGGACCGGACTCTACAATGAGCAGTTCTTC. The full variable domain, with the rest looked up from reference TRBV5-1 and TRBJ2-1, is KAGVTQTPRYLIKTRGQQVTLSCSPISGHRSVSWYQQTPGQGLQFLFEYFSETQRNKGNFPGRFSGRQFSNSRSEMNVSTLELGDSALYLCASSPGTGLYNEQFFGPGTRLTVL.

The chain employs TRBV7-2 and TRBJ2-1; TRBD2 matches at 13 bases. Germline CDR1 is SGHTA and CDR2 is FQGNSA. Trimming cost V 6 bases and J 7 bases; bases outside gene matches: 6. The CDR3 totals 15 residues. The CDR3 is CASRRTSGSINEQFF. CDR3 bases: TGTGCCAGCAGGCGGACTAGCGGGAGTATAAATGAGCAGTTCTTC.

CDR3 sequence reads: CASSSMEKLFF. Written as DNA, the CDR3 is TGTGCCAGCAGTTCGATGGAAAAACTGTTTTTT. The chain links TRBV28 to TRBJ1-4; D not resolved. CDR1 is MDHEN and CDR2 is SYDVKM in the germline V gene. The CDR3 sequence is 11 residues long. The V end lost 4 bases, the J end lost 8 bases, and 5 bases lay between the germline ends. Filled out from reference TRBV28 and TRBJ1-4, the complete variable domain reads DVKVTQSSRYLVKRTGEKVFLECVQDMDHENMFWYRQDPGLGLRLIYFSYDVKMKEKGDIPEGYSVSREKKERFSLILESASTNQTSMYLCASSSMEKLFFGSGTQLSVL.

This sequence joins TRBV28 and TRBJ1-1, with a possible D match to TRBD1 (6 bases). Germline V gives CDR1 MDHEN, CDR2 SYDVKM. The CDR3 has 17 amino acids. With 0 bases removed from V and 3 bases from J, the gap between germline ends came to 17 bases. This CDR3 reads CASSLWRGMLADTEAFF. The DNA of the CDR3 is TGTGCCAGCAGTTTATGGAGGGGGATGTTAGCGGACACTGAAGCTTTCTTT.

The J gene is TRBJ2-7, the V gene TRBV15; 8 bases align to TRBD1. Germline V gene data show CDR1 as LNHNV and CDR2 as YYDKDF (reference sequence). V was clipped by 1 base and J by 0 bases; unmatched bases: 5. The length of the CDR3 is 16 residues. The CDR3 sequence is CATSRGQGITSYEQYF. CDR3 DNA: TGTGCCACCAGCAGAGGACAGGGGATCACCTCCTACGAGCAGTACTTC.

The chain uses TRBV14 and TRBJ1-1, with TRBD1 as a possible D gene (6 bases). Germline V gene sequence: CDR1 SGHDN, CDR2 FVKESK. The germline V and J ends were trimmed by 1 base and 4 bases, with 16 bases remaining between them. The CDR3 consists of 16 residues. The CDR3 region is CASSQALQGLRTEAFF. In DNA form, the CDR3 reads TGTGCCAGCAGCCAAGCCTTACAGGGACTTCGCACTGAAGCTTTCTTT.